Here is one T cell receptor beta chain with its context. This sample was included in a study of blood T cell repertoires in COVID-19. About the study: Collection of acute and convalescent COVID-19 samples took place in the United States, Italy and Spain. T cells, B-cell-depleted T cells, or PBMCs supplied cDNA or gDNA.

Original data processing: Reference gene primer amplification gave nucleated cell count estimates. The protocol was immunoSEQ multiplex PCR, while the TCRdb copy is restricted to in-frame clones and leaves out a portion. V, J and clone size are those of that table, while D and trimming were read from the DNA. The repertoire holds roughly 120,000 clones, 75% to 80% seen once, with roughly 7.9% in the top ten. The CDR3 has 18 amino acids. In germline, CDR1 is MNHEY, CDR2 SMNVEV (reference sequence). J lost 0 bases, V lost 6 bases, and 8 bases had no gene match. This TCR came from a human donor in a cohort sampled during active COVID-19. The genes are TRBV27 and TRBJ2-6; 10 bases are a match to TRBD1. Material: peripheral blood. The DNA for the CDR3 is TGTGCCAGCAGCGCGGACAGGGGGGGTCCCTCTGGGGCCAACGTCCTGACTTTC. Encoded protein: CASSADRGGPSGANVLTF.